The T cell receptor (beta chain) described here comes from a study of long-term antiretroviral therapy in people with HIV. Study-level information: A decade or so separates the oldest specimens from the later 2015 immediate-ART recommendation. The study, taken as a whole, reports: Clonotypes expanded prior to ART showed repertoire dominance at all sampled time points.

The run of the v3.0 immunoSEQ assay was at survey level. The study targeted 40,000-50,000 T-cell genomes per sample in sequencing. Generated by immunoSEQ multiplex PCR, the TCRdb table keeps only in-frame clones and is missing some. The top ten hold around 18% of the sample, which has about 14,000 clones, over 70% seen once. Every participant gave one or more pre-ART and two or more post-ART PBMC samples. On this clone: What it binds is unknown.

The receptor comes from a man aged 40-50 years with HIV. Material: unsorted PBMCs, obtained 1.3 years before starting antiretroviral therapy.

In nucleotides, the CDR3 is TGTGCCAGTAGTATCTGGCAGAAAGAGACCCAGTACTTC. Translating gives CASSIWQKETQYF. The chain joins TRBV19 to TRBJ2-5; no clear D. Trimming cost V 3 bases and J 3 bases, with 8 bases left between them. The germline V gene encodes CDR1 LNHDA and CDR2 SQIVND (reference sequence). The CDR3 has 13 amino acids.